This TCR beta chain was identified during a study of regulatory T cells in long-lasting Graves disease. Across the study: The definition of persistent Graves' disease was over 5 years of antithyroid drugs with positive TSH receptor antibodies. General study findings and limits: Few sampled subjects may have lowered accuracy.

Indicated time point: persistent/refractory GD, antithyroid drugs over 5 years with positive TRAb. PBMC-derived RNA was used for the TCR library. Relying on iRepertoire HTBI primers and Arm-PCR of CDR3 regions, the team built TCR beta libraries. One entry per CDR3 protein results from TCRdb running MiXCR on the multiplex PCR reads. In the table there are 600,000 to 800,000 distinct CDR3 sequences, 30% of which are singletons. As concerns this clonotype: What it recognizes is unknown.

The length of the CDR3 is 16 residues. V trimming: 2 bases; J trimming: 3 bases; junction bases outside the gene matches: 10. The germline V gene encodes CDR1 MNHEY and CDR2 SVGAGI. The rearrangement links TRBV6-5 to TRBJ2-7; 7 nucleotides line up with TRBD1. The source material was peripheral blood mononuclear cells (PBMCs), sampled when the disease was refractory, from a patient treated with antithyroid drugs. This sequence was found in a female donor with Graves disease. The chain's CDR3 is CASSYRPGTASYEQYF. CDR3 nucleotides: TGTGCCAGCAGTTACCGTCCCGGGACAGCCAGCTACGAGCAGTACTTC.